This T cell receptor beta chain was observed in a study of beta chain features in type 1 diabetes. Every donor had blood drawn once into heparin, roughly 120 mL on average. Researchers reported sorting CD4+ naive, central memory, regulatory and stem cell-like memory cells via CD45RO/CCR7/CD25/CD127/CD95/CD27. Investigators reverse transcribed all isolated RNA, so they sequenced expressed TCRB transcripts. Data came from immunoSEQ multiplex PCR; TCRdb stores just in-frame clones and leaves some out. The sample carries under 200,000 clones, around 8.6% recorded once. Germline V gene sequence: CDR1 SEHNR, CDR2 FQNEAQ (reference sequence). This CDR3 spans 14 amino acids. Trimming removed 8 bases at V and 0 bases at J, with 13 bases between. Study outcomes and limitations: A potential PCR bias toward shorter templates would be equal in patient and control samples. In all four CD4+ subsets, TCRB CDR3 length was significantly, moderately reduced in type 1 diabetes. The naive, central memory and Treg TCRB repertoires looked more alike in patients than they did in healthy donors.

Points on this clone: Its antigen is as yet unknown.

This chain uses TRBV7-9 with TRBJ2-5, with D perhaps matching TRBD2 (6 bases). The receptor's source is a woman younger than 30 with type 1 diabetes. The source material was central memory CD4+ T cells from blood. The CDR3 here is CASRTGGYQETQYF. CDR3 sequence (DNA): TGTGCCAGCCGGACTGGGGGGTACCAAGAGACCCAGTACTTC.